The next 12 T cell receptor beta chains were all read from a single sample in a study of T-cell reconstitution after alpha-beta-depleted transplantation in children. It was with unique molecular identifiers that the TCRbeta library was prepared. TCRdb re-called the PCR reads through MiXCR, storing one row per CDR3 protein. Altogether over 300,000 distinct CDR3 sequences are present, about 9.4% being singletons, with the ten largest covering more than 2%. The sample consisted of PBMCs from the stem cell graft donor, taken from the stem cell graft. The receptors here all came from a human donor who donated a stem cell graft to a child with acute lymphoblastic leukemia.

Only a few counts were recorded for this clonotype. The DNA for the CDR3 is TGTGCCATCACGAGCGGGATCTACAATGAGCAGTTCTTC. Amino acid sequence: CAITSGIYNEQFF. This rearrangement joins TRBV10-3 to TRBJ2-1, with 7 bases identical to TRBD2. Germline V CDR1 and CDR2: ENHRY, SYGVKD. V dropped 7 bases and J dropped 3; count of bases not matched to a gene: 3. The CDR3 loop spans 13 amino acids.

In its sample, this clonotype was seen many times. This chain uses TRBV20-1 with TRBJ1-2; D ambiguous. CDR3 length: 12 amino acids. Trimming pared 0 bases from V and 4 bases from J, leaving 6 bases between. Germline V gene data show CDR1 as DFQATT and CDR2 as SNEGSKA (reference sequence). The CDR3: CSARDLVYGYTF. The CDR3 region has the DNA TGCAGTGCTAGAGATCTGGTCTATGGCTACACCTTC.

This clonotype has a count of ten or more. The chain carries TRBV29-1 and TRBJ1-3; 8 bases fit TRBD1. CDR1 is SQVTM and CDR2 is ANQGSEA in the germline V gene. The CDR3 is made up of 14 amino acids. The V and J ends lost 4 bases and 0 bases, in that order; junction bases with no gene match: 2. CDR3 residues: CSVGQGSSGNTIYF. CDR3 in DNA: TGCAGCGTTGGACAGGGGAGCTCTGGAAACACCATATATTTT.

This CDR3 is CSASDLGQGGNQPQHF. CDR3 bases: TGCAGTGCTAGTGATTTAGGACAGGGAGGCAATCAGCCCCAGCATTTT. This chain uses TRBV20-1 with TRBJ1-5, with 8 bases aligning to TRBD1. The CDR3 has 16 residues. Germline CDR1 is DFQATT and CDR2 is SNEGSKA (reference sequence). The V and J ends lost 3 bases and 2 bases, in that order; junction bases with no gene match: 9.

This clonotype was observed a handful of times. The chain links TRBV12-3 or TRBV12-4 to TRBJ2-5; perhaps TRBD2 as D (6 bases). V lost 2 bases, J lost 2 bases, and 12 bases lay in between. This CDR3 is 15 amino acids long. The CDR3 here is CASSLQGGMQETQYF. The CDR3 region has the DNA TGTGCCAGCAGTTTACAGGGCGGGATGCAAGAGACCCAGTACTTC.

The rearrangement uses TRBV6-1 and TRBJ2-1; TRBD1 is a possible D gene (6 bases). V was pared by 10 bases and J by 8 bases, with 15 bases between. Germline CDR1 MNHNS, CDR2 SASEGT. The CDR3 is 12 residues long. The CDR3 nucleotides are TGTGCCACCAGGGGCGTAGTCCATGAGCAGTTCTTC. Protein: CATRGVVHEQFF.

This clonotype was recorded at least ten times. The CDR3 protein is CASSRRTGVSTGNTIYF. The CDR3 coding sequence is TGTGCCAGCAGCCGACGTACAGGGGTTTCTACTGGAAACACCATATATTTT. The rearrangement joins TRBV3-1 to TRBJ1-3; 7 positions match TRBD1. The trim removed 4 bases at V and 2 bases at J, leaving 11 bases unmatched. The CDR3 is 17 amino acids. CDR1 is LGHDT, CDR2 YNNKEL, per germline (reference sequence).

The chain combines TRBV27 with TRBJ1-3; tentatively, D is TRBD1 (6 bases). The ends were cut back, 5 bases at V and 0 bases at J, with 14 bases in the middle. Germline V gives CDR1 MNHEY, CDR2 SMNVEV (reference sequence). The CDR3 runs 16 residues. The CDR3 spells CASSPRQAFSGNTIYF. DNA for the CDR3: TGTGCCAGCAGTCCTAGACAGGCCTTCTCTGGAAACACCATATATTTT.

The genes are TRBV10-3 and TRBJ2-3, with TRBD2 matching over 8 bases. V lost 5 bases, J lost 2 bases, and 9 bases stayed unmatched. This CDR3 has 16 residues. Germline assignment: CDR1 ENHRY and CDR2 SYGVKD. The CDR3 DNA is TGTGCCATCAGTAGCGGGAGTCGGGGGGACACAGATACGCAGTATTTT. This gives the protein CAISSGSRGDTDTQYF.

This clonotype was seen only a few times. The genes are TRBV7-9 and TRBJ2-7; 13 positions match TRBD2. The CDR3 length is 21 residues. The germline V gene has CDR1 SEHNR and CDR2 FQNEAQ (reference sequence). Trimming cost V 3 bases and J 5 bases; bases outside gene matches: 22. CDR3 nucleotides: TGTGCCAGCAGCTTCGACAGGCGACTAGCGGGAGGCCCAAGCTTTTCTGACGAGCAGTACTTC. Translated: CASSFDRRLAGGPSFSDEQYF.

This clonotype was observed at least ten times. The chain joins TRBV7-2 to TRBJ2-2; 11 nucleotides align to TRBD1. The CDR3 has 16 amino acids. J lost 5 bases, V lost 5 bases, and 7 bases had no gene match. Germline CDR1 and CDR2: SGHTA and FQGNSA. This CDR3 reads CASSDGTGGLTGELFF. CDR3 DNA sequence: TGTGCCAGCAGCGATGGGACAGGGGGTCTGACCGGGGAGCTGTTTTTT. Complete variable domain (other parts from reference TRBV7-2 and TRBJ2-2): GAGVSQSPSNKVTEKGKDVELRCDPISGHTALYWYRQSLGQGLEFLIYFQGNSAPDKSGLPSDRFSAERTGGSVSTLTIQRTQQEDSAVYLCASSDGTGGLTGELFFGEGSRLTVL.

The chain couples TRBV5-1 to TRBJ2-1, with 8 positions matching TRBD1. The germline gives CDR1 SGHRS, CDR2 YFSETQ. Germline trimming cut 3 bases from V and 13 bases from J; bases unmatched to any gene: 12. This CDR3 region has 14 residues. The CDR3 DNA sequence: TGCGCCAGCAGCTCATCAGGGGGCGCTGAGGGTCAGTTCTTC. Amino acid sequence: CASSSSGGAEGQFF.